Listed below are T cell receptor beta chains from one sample, sequenced in a study of beta chain features in type 1 diabetes. Sequencing used immunoSEQ multiplex PCR; TCRdb keeps in-frame clones, though not all of them. This table has around 330,000 clones, roughly 9.6% appearing once. The source material was naive CD4+ T cells from blood. The receptor source for this set is a woman aged 25 to 39 in good health. CDR3s include the opening cysteine and the closing phenylalanine or tryptophan. D genes are given only for firm matches. Where a row states a size, it is once, few, many or the class of an expanded clone; other rows omit it.

v_gene	abundance	d_gene	j_gene	CDR3nt	CDR3aa
TRBV11-2	-	-	TRBJ2-7	TGTGCCAGCAGCCGCGGTACGGGATACTCCTACGAGCAGTACTTC	CASSRGTGYSYEQYF
TRBV6-5	few	-	TRBJ2-6	TGTGCCAGCAGTTACTTCGTGGGCGCTGGGGCCAACGTCCTGACTTTC	CASSYFVGAGANVLTF
TRBV6-6	-	-	TRBJ2-7	TGTGCCAGCAGTGACCTGTGGCAGGGGTTGGGCGAGCAGTACTTC	CASSDLWQGLGEQYF
TRBV23-1	many	TRBD1	TRBJ2-7	TGCGCCAGCAGTCACCGGGACAGGGGCGACGAGCAGTACTTC	CASSHRDRGDEQYF
TRBV7-3	-	-	TRBJ2-1	TGTGCCAGCAGCCCCGCCAGCAGCGGCTACAATGAGCAGTTCTTC	CASSPASSGYNEQFF
TRBV7-9	-	-	TRBJ1-2	TGTGCCAGCAGCTTAGTCCCAGACAGGCCGGGGGGCGGCTACACCTTC	CASSLVPDRPGGGYTF
TRBV30	few	-	TRBJ1-1	TGTGCCTGGAGTGTGCAAGGGGACACTGAAGCTTTCTTT	CAWSVQGDTEAFF
TRBV27	few	TRBD1	TRBJ2-4	TGTGCCAGCAGTGCGACAGGGGGCTGGGGAAACATTCAGTACTTC	CASSATGGWGNIQYF
TRBV19	-	-	TRBJ1-5	TGTGCCAGTAACAGAGATAGCAATCAGCCCCAGCATTTT	CASNRDSNQPQHF
TRBV7-9	-	-	TRBJ2-4	TGTGCCAGCAGCTTAGTATTCAGGGGAGACATTCAGTACTTC	CASSLVFRGDIQYF
TRBV7-2	-	TRBD1	TRBJ2-7	TGTGCCAGCAGCTTAAGACAGGGAGTGAACGAGCAGTACTTC	CASSLRQGVNEQYF
TRBV19	-	TRBD2	TRBJ2-5	TGTGCCAGTAAGTCGACTAGCGCACAAGAGACCCAGTACTTC	CASKSTSAQETQYF
TRBV7-2	-	-	TRBJ2-2	TGTGCCAGCAGTCGGACACCACGGAACACCGGGGAGCTGTTTTTT	CASSRTPRNTGELFF
TRBV28	-	-	TRBJ1-4	TGTGCCAGCAGTTTACAGATGAATGAAAAACTGTTTTTT	CASSLQMNEKLFF
TRBV5-1	-	TRBD1	TRBJ1-2	TGCGCCAGCAGCCCTATACAGGGGGCGACGTACGGCTACACCTTC	CASSPIQGATYGYTF
TRBV7-2	few	TRBD1	TRBJ1-2	TGTGCCAGCAGCTTGGGACAGAACTATGGCTACACCTTC	CASSLGQNYGYTF
TRBV11-2	-	TRBD1	TRBJ2-7	TGTGCCAGCAGCACTAGCCCGGGACAGGGCGTCGGCGAGCAGTACTTC	CASSTSPGQGVGEQYF
TRBV5-6	few	TRBD2	TRBJ2-1	TGTGCCAGCAGCTGGGGGGGAGCGGGAGGGACTGAGCAGTTCTTC	CASSWGGAGGTEQFF
TRBV5-4	-	TRBD2	TRBJ2-7	TGTGCCAGCAGCTTAGAGCGGGGATACGAGCAGTACTTC	CASSLERGYEQYF
TRBV7-2	-	-	TRBJ2-3	TGTGCCAGCAGCGGAGGTCGCACAGATACGCAGTATTTT	CASSGGRTDTQYF
TRBV7-2	few	-	TRBJ2-5	TGTGCCAGCAGCTTAACCCCCGGCGGGATCGAGACCCAGTACTTC	CASSLTPGGIETQYF
TRBV29-1	-	TRBD2	TRBJ2-1	TGCAGCGTTGAGTCCGTGGGGGCGGGAGGCGGGGAGAATGAGCAGTTCTTC	CSVESVGAGGGENEQFF
TRBV5-1	few	TRBD2	TRBJ2-5	TGCGCCAGCAGCTTGGCCCCCGGACGGGAGGGGGAGACCCAGTACTTC	CASSLAPGREGETQYF
TRBV5-4	few	TRBD1	TRBJ1-5	TGTGCCAGCAGCTGGGACAGGGGACAGCCCCAGCATTTT	CASSWDRGQPQHF
TRBV18	-	-	TRBJ2-1	TGTGCCAGCTCACCAAACAGCGGAGGCTACAATGAGCAGTTCTTC	CASSPNSGGYNEQFF
TRBV7-7	-	TRBD1	TRBJ2-5	TGTGCTAGCAGCCCCGACAGGGGGCCAACAGAGACCCAGTACTTC	CASSPDRGPTETQYF
TRBV30	-	-	TRBJ1-3	TGTGCCTGGGTAGCAGGGGTTGGAAACACCATATATTTT	CAWVAGVGNTIYF
TRBV9	-	TRBD1	TRBJ1-2	TGTGCCAGCAGCGCAACCCTGGTGGGGACAGGGGTAATTTCGTCCTATGGCTACACCTTC	CASSATLVGTGVISSYGYTF
TRBV6-1	few	TRBD1	TRBJ1-2	TGTGCCAGCAGTAGAGACAGGGTTGGTGGCTACACCTTC	CASSRDRVGGYTF
TRBV7-2	few	TRBD1	TRBJ2-7	TGTGCCAGCAGCTTAGGTGGGCCGGGACAGGGTCGATACGAGCAGTACTTC	CASSLGGPGQGRYEQYF
TRBV5-1	few	TRBD2	TRBJ2-1	TGCGCCAGCAGCTTTTTCTTAGCGGGAGGGCCTTACAATGAGCAGTTCTTC	CASSFFLAGGPYNEQFF
TRBV25-1	-	TRBD2	TRBJ2-7	TGTGCCAGCAGGCCCTACGGGGGGTCCTACGAGCAGTACTTC	CASRPYGGSYEQYF
TRBV29-1	few	TRBD2	TRBJ2-1	TGCAGCGTTGAGGGCCTAGCGGGAAACAATGAGCAGTTCTTC	CSVEGLAGNNEQFF
TRBV5-1	few	-	TRBJ2-1	TGCGCCAGCACCGAACTTCTAGCGAACAATGAGCAGTTCTTC	CASTELLANNEQFF
TRBV18	-	-	TRBJ2-5	TGTGCCAGCTCAGGGGCGGCACAAGAGACCCAGTACTTC	CASSGAAQETQYF
TRBV27	-	TRBD2	TRBJ2-7	TGTGCCAGCAGTGGACTGACTAGCGGAAAGTTCATGTCCTACGAGCAGTACTTC	CASSGLTSGKFMSYEQYF
TRBV7-2	-	TRBD2	TRBJ2-1	TGTGCCAGCAGCTTACTTGGACTAGCGGTTGAGCAGTTCTTC	CASSLLGLAVEQFF
TRBV7-7	-	TRBD2	TRBJ2-3	TGTGCTAGCAGCTTAGGCAGTAGCGGGAGCACAGATACGCAGTATTTT	CASSLGSSGSTDTQYF
TRBV19	-	-	TRBJ1-5	TGTGCCAGTATGTCAGGGAGGGATCAGCCCCAGCATTTT	CASMSGRDQPQHF
TRBV11-1	few	TRBD1	TRBJ2-7	TGTGCCAGCAGGTACAGGTCAGGGGGCATATACGAGCAGTACTTC	CASRYRSGGIYEQYF